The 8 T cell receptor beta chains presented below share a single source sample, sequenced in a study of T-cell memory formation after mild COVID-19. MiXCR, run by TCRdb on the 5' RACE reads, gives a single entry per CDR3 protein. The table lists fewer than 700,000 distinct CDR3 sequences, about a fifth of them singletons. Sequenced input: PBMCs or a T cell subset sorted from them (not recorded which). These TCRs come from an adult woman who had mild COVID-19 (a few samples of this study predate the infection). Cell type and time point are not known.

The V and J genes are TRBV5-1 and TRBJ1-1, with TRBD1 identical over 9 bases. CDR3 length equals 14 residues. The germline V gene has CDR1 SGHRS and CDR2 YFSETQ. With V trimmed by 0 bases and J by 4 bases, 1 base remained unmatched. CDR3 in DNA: TGCGCCAGCAGCTTGGAGGGACAGGGCACTGAAGCTTTCTTT. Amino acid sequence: CASSLEGQGTEAFF.

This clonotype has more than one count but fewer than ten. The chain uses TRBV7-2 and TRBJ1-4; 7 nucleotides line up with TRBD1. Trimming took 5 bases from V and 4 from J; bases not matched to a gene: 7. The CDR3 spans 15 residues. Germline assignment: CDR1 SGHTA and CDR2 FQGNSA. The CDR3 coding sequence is TGTGCCAGCAGCCCAAAGACAGGGTTTAATGAAAAACTGTTTTTT. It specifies CASSPKTGFNEKLFF.

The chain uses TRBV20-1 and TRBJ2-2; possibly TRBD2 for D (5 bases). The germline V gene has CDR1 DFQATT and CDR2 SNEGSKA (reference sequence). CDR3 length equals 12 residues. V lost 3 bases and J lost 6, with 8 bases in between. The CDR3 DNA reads TGCAGTGCTAGGGGAGTCTCCGGGGAGCTGTTTTTT. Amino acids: CSARGVSGELFF.

The CDR3 DNA follows: TGTGCCAGCAGTAACACGCGCAGCGGGGGTTACAATGAGCAGTTCTTC. It specifies CASSNTRSGGYNEQFF. The chain employs TRBV2 and TRBJ2-1; 8 bases align to TRBD2. The V and J ends lost 5 bases and 4 bases, in that order; junction bases with no gene match: 10. The CDR3 extends over 16 amino acids. CDR1 and CDR2 from the germline V gene are SNHLY and FYNNEI.

This CDR3 is CATLIHRGGSGYTF. The CDR3, as DNA: TGTGCCACCCTAATCCACAGGGGGGGAAGCGGCTACACCTTC. The chain joins TRBV6-5 to TRBJ1-2; 8 nucleotides line up with TRBD1. The CDR3 contains 14 residues. The germline gives CDR1 MNHEY, CDR2 SVGAGI. The V and J ends lost 10 bases and 8 bases, in that order; junction bases with no gene match: 15.

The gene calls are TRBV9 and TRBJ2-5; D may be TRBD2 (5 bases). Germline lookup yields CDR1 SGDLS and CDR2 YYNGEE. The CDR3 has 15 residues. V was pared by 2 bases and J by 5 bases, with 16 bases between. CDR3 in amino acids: CASSVGSIPGETQYF. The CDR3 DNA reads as TGTGCCAGCAGCGTGGGAAGCATCCCGGGGGAGACCCAGTACTTC.

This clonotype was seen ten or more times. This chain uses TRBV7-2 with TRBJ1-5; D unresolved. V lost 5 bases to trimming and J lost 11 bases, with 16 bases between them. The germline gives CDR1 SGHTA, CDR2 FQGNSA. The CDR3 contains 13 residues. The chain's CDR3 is CASSRTELGSQHF. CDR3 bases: TGTGCCAGCAGCCGAACGGAGCTGGGGTCCCAGCATTTT.

The CDR3, as DNA: TGCGCCAGCAGCCAGGGGGCCTATAGCAATCAGCCCCAGCATTTT. This translates into CASSQGAYSNQPQHF. The chain links TRBV4-1 to TRBJ1-5, with D perhaps matching TRBD1 (6 bases). The CDR3 extends over 15 amino acids. The germline V gene has CDR1 MGHRA and CDR2 YSYEKL. V shed 3 bases and J shed 0 bases, with 9 bases lying between them.